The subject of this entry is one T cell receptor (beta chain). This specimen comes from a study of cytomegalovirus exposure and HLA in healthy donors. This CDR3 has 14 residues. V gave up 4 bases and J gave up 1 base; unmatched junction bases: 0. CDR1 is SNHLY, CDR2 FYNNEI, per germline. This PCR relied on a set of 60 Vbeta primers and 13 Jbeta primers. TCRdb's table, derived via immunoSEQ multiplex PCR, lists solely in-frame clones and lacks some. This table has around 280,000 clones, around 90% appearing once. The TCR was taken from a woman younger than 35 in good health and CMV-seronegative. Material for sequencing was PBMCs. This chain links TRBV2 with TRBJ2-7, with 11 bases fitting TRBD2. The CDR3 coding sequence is TGTGCCAGCAGTGGGACTAGCGGGTCCTACGAGCAGTACTTC. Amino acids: CASSGTSGSYEQYF.